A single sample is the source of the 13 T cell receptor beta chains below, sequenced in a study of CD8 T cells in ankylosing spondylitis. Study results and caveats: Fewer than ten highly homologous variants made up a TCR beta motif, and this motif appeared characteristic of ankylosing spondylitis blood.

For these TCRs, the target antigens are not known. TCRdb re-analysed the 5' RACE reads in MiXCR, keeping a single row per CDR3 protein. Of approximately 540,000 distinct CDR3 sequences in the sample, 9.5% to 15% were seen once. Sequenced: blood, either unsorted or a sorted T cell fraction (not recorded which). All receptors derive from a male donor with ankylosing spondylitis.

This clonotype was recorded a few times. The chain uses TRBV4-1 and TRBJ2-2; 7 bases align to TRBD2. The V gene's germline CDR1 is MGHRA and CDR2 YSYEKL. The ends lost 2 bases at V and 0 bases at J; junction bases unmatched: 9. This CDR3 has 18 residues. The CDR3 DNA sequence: TGCGCCAGCAGCCAACCGACCCTAGCGGTAACGAACACCGGGGAGCTGTTTTTT. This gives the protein CASSQPTLAVTNTGELFF.

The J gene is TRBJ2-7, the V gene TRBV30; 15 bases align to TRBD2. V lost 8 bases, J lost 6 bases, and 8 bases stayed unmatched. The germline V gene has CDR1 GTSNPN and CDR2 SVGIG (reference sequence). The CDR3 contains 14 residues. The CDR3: CAGSGLAGGGEQYF. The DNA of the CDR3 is TGTGCCGGATCGGGACTAGCGGGAGGTGGCGAGCAGTACTTC.

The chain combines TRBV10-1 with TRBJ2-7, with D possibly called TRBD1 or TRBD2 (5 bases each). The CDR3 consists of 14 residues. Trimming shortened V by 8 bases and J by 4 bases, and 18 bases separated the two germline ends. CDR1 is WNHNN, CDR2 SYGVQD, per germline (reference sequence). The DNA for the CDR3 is TGCGCCAGCTCAAAATCCCAGGGAGCATACGAGCAGTACTTC. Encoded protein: CASSKSQGAYEQYF.

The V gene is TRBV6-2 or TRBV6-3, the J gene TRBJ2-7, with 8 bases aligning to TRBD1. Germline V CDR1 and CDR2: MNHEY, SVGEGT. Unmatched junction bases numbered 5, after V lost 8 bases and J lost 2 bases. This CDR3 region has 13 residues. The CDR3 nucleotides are TGTGCCAGCCTGCGGACAGGGACCTACGAGCAGTACGTC. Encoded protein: CASLRTGTYEQYV.

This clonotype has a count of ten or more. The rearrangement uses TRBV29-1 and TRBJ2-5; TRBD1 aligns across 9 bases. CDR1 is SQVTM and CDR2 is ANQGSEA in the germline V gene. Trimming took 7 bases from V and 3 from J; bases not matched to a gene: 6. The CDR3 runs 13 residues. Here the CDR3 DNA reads TGCAGCGCCACAGGGGGCGGAGAAGAGACCCAGTACTTC. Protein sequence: CSATGGGEETQYF.

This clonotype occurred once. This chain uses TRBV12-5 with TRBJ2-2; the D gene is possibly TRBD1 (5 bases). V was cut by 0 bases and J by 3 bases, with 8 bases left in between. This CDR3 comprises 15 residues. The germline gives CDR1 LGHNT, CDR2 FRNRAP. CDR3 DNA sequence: TGTGCTAGTGGTTTGGTAGGGGCTGACACCGGGGAGCTGTTTTTT. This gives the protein CASGLVGADTGELFF.

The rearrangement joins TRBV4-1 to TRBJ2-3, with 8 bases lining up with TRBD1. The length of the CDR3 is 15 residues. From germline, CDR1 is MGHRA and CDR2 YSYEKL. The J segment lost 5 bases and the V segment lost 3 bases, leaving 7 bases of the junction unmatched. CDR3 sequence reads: CASSQRTGIRDTQYF. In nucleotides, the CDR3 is TGCGCCAGCAGCCAGCGGACAGGGATAAGAGATACGCAGTATTTT.

The CDR3 DNA reads TGTGCCAGCAGCTTAACGGCAGACTACGAGCAGTACGTC. Protein product: CASSLTADYEQYV. The chain carries TRBV11-3 and TRBJ2-7; no firm D call. There are 13 residues in the CDR3. Deletions cut 2 bases from V and 3 bases from J, with 8 bases between. The germline CDR1 and CDR2 sequences are SGHNT and YENEEA.

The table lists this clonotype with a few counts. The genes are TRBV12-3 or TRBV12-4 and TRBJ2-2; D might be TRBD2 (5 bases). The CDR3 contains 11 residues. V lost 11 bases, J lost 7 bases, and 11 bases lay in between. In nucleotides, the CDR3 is TGTGCCGCCTATGAGGGCGGGGAGCTGTTTTTT. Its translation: CAAYEGGELFF.

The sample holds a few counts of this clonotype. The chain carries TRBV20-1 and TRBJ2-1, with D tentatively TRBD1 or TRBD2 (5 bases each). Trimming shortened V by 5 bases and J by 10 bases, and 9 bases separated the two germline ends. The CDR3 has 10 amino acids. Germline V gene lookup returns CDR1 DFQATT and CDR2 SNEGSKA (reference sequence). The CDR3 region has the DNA TGCAGTGCTCCCTGGGGGGAGCAGTTCTTC. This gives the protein CSAPWGEQFF.

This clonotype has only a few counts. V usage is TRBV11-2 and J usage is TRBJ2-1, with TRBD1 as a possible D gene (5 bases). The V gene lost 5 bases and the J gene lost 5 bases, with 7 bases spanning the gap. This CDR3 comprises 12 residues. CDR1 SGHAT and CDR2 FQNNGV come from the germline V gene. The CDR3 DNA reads TGTGCCAGCAGCCCAGGGCACAATGAGCAGTTCTTC. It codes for CASSPGHNEQFF. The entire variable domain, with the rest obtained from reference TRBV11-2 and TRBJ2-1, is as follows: EAGVAQSPRYKIIEKRQSVAFWCNPISGHATLYWYQQILGQGPKLLIQFQNNGVVDDSQLPKDRFSAERLKGVDSTLKIQPAKLEDSAVYLCASSPGHNEQFFGPGTRLTVL.

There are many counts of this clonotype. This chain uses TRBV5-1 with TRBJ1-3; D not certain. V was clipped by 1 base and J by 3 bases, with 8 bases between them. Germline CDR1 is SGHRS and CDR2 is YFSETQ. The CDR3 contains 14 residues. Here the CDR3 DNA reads TGCGCCAGCAGCTTGTCAAGCGGTGGAAACACCATATATTTT. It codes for CASSLSSGGNTIYF.

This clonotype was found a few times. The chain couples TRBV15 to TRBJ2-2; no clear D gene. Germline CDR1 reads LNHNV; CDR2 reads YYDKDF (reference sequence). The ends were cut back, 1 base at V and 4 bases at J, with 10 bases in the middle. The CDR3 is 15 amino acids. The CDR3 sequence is CATSRGFLVTGELFF. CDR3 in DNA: TGTGCCACCAGCAGAGGTTTTCTAGTCACCGGGGAGCTGTTTTTT.